This TCR beta chain is from a study of cytomegalovirus exposure and HLA in healthy donors. Overall study findings and caveats: Using the classifier, cytomegalovirus status was reportedly diagnosed with high specificity and sensitivity.

This PCR relied on a set of 60 Vbeta primers and 13 Jbeta primers. The repertoire was sequenced with immunoSEQ multiplex PCR; TCRdb's copy has only in-frame clones and lacks some. The sample lists about 100,000 clones, around 73% occurring once. There are a few counts of this clone. Its cognate antigen is unknown. The CDR3 sequence is 14 residues long. Trimming took 6 bases from V and 5 from J, leaving 19 bases between them. CDR1 SQVTM and CDR2 ANQGSEA come from the germline V gene. This receptor was obtained from a woman aged 40 to 49 in good health and CMV-seronegative. The sequencing input was PBMCs. The rearrangement uses TRBV29-1 and TRBJ1-1; D uncertain. CDR3 in amino acids: CSVPTSTAGTEAFF. CDR3 DNA: TGCAGCGTCCCGACCTCCACTGCGGGGACTGAAGCTTTCTTT. The variable domain in full, completed from reference TRBV29-1 and TRBJ1-1, reads SAVISQKPSRDICQRGTSLTIQCQVDSQVTMMFWYRQQPGQSLTLIATANQGSEATYESGFVIDKFPISRPNLTFSTLTVSNMSPEDSSIYLCSVPTSTAGTEAFFGQGTRLTVV.